A selection of T cell receptor beta chains follows, all from one sample in a study of tumor and adjacent non-tumor tissue in lung cancer. TCRdb re-analysed the multiplex PCR reads in MiXCR, keeping a single row per CDR3 protein. The data contain over 80,000 distinct CDR3 sequences, 75% to 85% of them singletons. The sample was distant non-tumor lung tissue. The receptors stem from a man between 60 and 75 years old with small cell lung cancer. The CDR3 runs from the conserved cysteine through the conserved F or W. D genes are given only for firm matches. Expanded clones are given a class, and other clones once, few, many or no size at all.

>NA|TRBV11-3|TRBJ1-4|NA
CTRVSKGQRREKLFF
TGCACCAGAGTATCTAAAGGACAGAGACGTGAAAAACTGTTTTTT
>NA|TRBV6-5|TRBJ1-2|NA
CASTPVTVTGNYGYTF
TGTGCCAGCACCCCCGTCACCGTGACGGGCAACTATGGCTACACCTTC
>NA|TRBV11-1|TRBJ2-5|TRBD1
CTSSLDALKTGRETQYF
TGTACCAGCAGCTTAGACGCCCTCAAGACAGGGCGAGAAACCCAGTACTTC
>NA|TRBV4-1|TRBJ2-7|NA
CVSSPTGRGNEQYF
TGCGTCAGCAGCCCGACAGGGCGGGGGAACGAGCAATACTTC
>NA|TRBV4-1|TRBJ2-2|NA
CASNHYDRNTGELFF
TGCGCCAGCAACCATTACGACAGAAACACCGGGGAGCTGTTTTTT
>NA|TRBV14|TRBJ2-1|NA
CASSQGPRVLLHEQFF
TGTGCCAGCAGCCAAGGGCCGAGGGTCCTACTGCATGAGCAGTTCTTC
>NA|TRBV11-3|TRBJ2-5|NA
CASSREPQETQYF
TGTGCCAGTAGTCGGGAGCCTCAAGAGACCCAGTACTTC
>NA|TRBV6-6|TRBJ2-7|NA
CASNGLLDEQYF
TGTGCCAGCAATGGGCTCTTGGACGAACAGTACTTC
>NA|TRBV29-1|TRBJ1-2|NA
CSVELAYGYTF
TGCAGCGTTGAATTGGCATATGGCTACACTTTC
>NA|TRBV4-2|TRBJ2-1|TRBD2
CARSQDPGTSGRALHNEQFF
TGTGCCAGGAGCCAAGACCCCGGGACTAGTGGGAGGGCCCTCCACAATGAGCAGTTCTTC
>NA|TRBV6-5|TRBJ2-1|TRBD2
CASSYEEGEGAGEQFF
TGTGCCAGTAGTTACGAGGAAGGGGAGGGTGCCGGGGAGCAGTTCTTC
>NA|TRBV7-2|TRBJ2-5|NA
CAISSRTEQETQYF
TGTGCCATCAGTTCTAGGACGGAACAAGAGACCCAGTACTTC
>NA|TRBV20-1|TRBJ1-2|NA
CTARSRGQYYGYTF
TGCACTGCTAGATCGCGCGGACAGTACTATGGCTACACCTTC
>NA|TRBV6-6|TRBJ2-2|TRBD2
CASSYNGRDTGELFF
TGTGCTAGCAGTTATAACGGGAGGGACACCGGGGAGCTGTTTTTT
>NA|TRBV10-3|TRBJ2-1|TRBD2
CASSGTSGYNEEFF
TGTGCCTCCTCCGGAACTAGCGGTTACAATGAGGAGTTCTTC
>NA|TRBV11-1|TRBJ2-1|NA
CPSNLEMTTYNEQFF
TGTCCCAGCAACTTAGAGATGACGACCTACAATGAGCAGTTCTTC
>NA|TRBV20-1|TRBJ2-3|TRBD2
CSAWGVGLGSDMQYF
TGCAGTGCTTGGGGTGTAGGACTAGGCAGTGATATGCAGTATTTT
>NA|TRBV12-3/TRBV12-4|TRBJ2-2|TRBD2
CASSSRVAGESLNTGDMFF
TGTGCCAGCAGTTCCCGGGTAGCGGGAGAGTCCTTGAACACCGGGGATATGTTTTTT
>NA|TRBV11-3|TRBJ2-7|TRBD2
CASSPGGFYEQYF
TGTGCCAGTAGCCCCGGGGGGTTCTACGAGCAGTACTTC
>many|TRBV6-6|TRBJ1-4|TRBD1
CASSSGGKLFF
TGTGCCAGCAGTTCAGGGGGAAAACTGTTTTTT
>NA|TRBV11-3|TRBJ2-1|NA
CVSSLGNRVDTATQFF
TGTGTCAGCAGCCTAGGGAACAGGGTGGATACGGCCACACAGTTCTTC
>NA|TRBV6-5|TRBJ2-1|NA
CADSYSGGVGNEQFF
TGTGCCGACAGTTACTCTGGGGGAGTGGGTAATGAGCAATTCTTC
>NA|TRBV19|TRBJ1-2|TRBD1
CASSVNRGSHGYTF
TGTGCCAGTAGTGTCAACAGGGGTTCACATGGTTACACCTTC
>NA|TRBV30|TRBJ2-7|TRBD1
CARSRDWDRDYEQYF
TGTGCCAGAAGTAGGGATTGGGACAGGGACTACGAGCAGTACTTC
>NA|TRBV18|TRBJ2-2|NA
CASSPSGGSWTGELFF
TGTGCCAGCTCACCATCCGGTGGGAGCTGGACCGGGGAGCTGTTTTTT
>NA|TRBV6-1|TRBJ2-1|TRBD2
CTSSALRLAGIYNEQFF
TGTACCAGCAGCGCGCTAAGACTAGCGGGAATCTACAATGAGCAGTTCTTC
>many|TRBV29-1|TRBJ2-1|NA
CSVVTRSTRYNEQFF
TGCAGCGTTGTAACCCGCTCGACTCGCTACAATGAGCAGTTCTTC
>once|TRBV30|TRBJ2-2|NA
CAQGSGRSLNTVELFF
TGTGCCCAAGGGTCGGGGCGTTCACTGAACACAGTGGAGCTGTTTTTT
>NA|TRBV4-1|TRBJ1-1|NA
CTSSPKLGANTDAFF
TGCACCAGCAGCCCAAAGTTGGGGGCGAACACTGATGCTTTCTTT
>NA|TRBV10-2|TRBJ2-1|NA
CVRCETGQGEQFF
TGCGTCAGGTGCGAGACTGGCCAGGGTGAGCAGTTCTTT
>NA|TRBV29-1|TRBJ1-1|TRBD1
CSVSCGTAEPAFF
TGCAGCGTCTCCTGCGGGACAGCCGAGCCAGCTTTCTTT
>NA|TRBV11-3|TRBJ2-2|NA
CASSRDDTGLGGRTGELFF
TGTGCCAGCAGTCGTGATGATACAGGACTAGGGGGTCGCACCGGGGAGCTGTTTTTT
>NA|TRBV6-6|TRBJ2-1|NA
CTSSIVGRGEQSF
TGTACCAGCAGTATAGTGGGGCGGGGTGAGCAGTCCTTC
>NA|TRBV11-2|TRBJ2-3|NA
CASSLAPGCTDTQYF
TGCGCCAGCAGCTTAGCGCCGGGATGCACAGATACGCAGTATTTT
>medium-sized|TRBV4-2|TRBJ1-2|NA
CASSQGPYGYTF
TGTGCCAGCAGCCAAGGTCCCTATGGCTACACCTTC
>NA|TRBV11-2|TRBJ2-5|NA
CASSWDNQETQYF
TGCGCCAGCAGCTGGGACAACCAAGAGACCCAGTACTTC
>NA|TRBV4-1|TRBJ2-3|NA
CVSSQSGLFDTQYF
TGCGTCAGCAGCCAATCCGGACTATTCGATACGCAGTATTTT
>NA|TRBV12-3/TRBV12-4|TRBJ2-1|TRBD1
CASTIRDRVDNKQFF
TGTGCCAGCACCATCCGGGACAGGGTCGACAATAAGCAGTTCTTC
>NA|TRBV6-2/TRBV6-3|TRBJ2-7|TRBD2
CASKIAGAHMEHYF
TGTGCCAGTAAGATAGCGGGAGCCCATATGGAGCACTACTTC
>NA|TRBV7-3|TRBJ2-3|TRBD2
CASSVTSGIADTQYF
TGTGCCAGCAGCGTCACTAGCGGGATAGCTGATACGCAGTATTTT
>NA|TRBV6-6|TRBJ1-3|TRBD1
CASSFCDRVYTIYF
TGTGCCAGCAGTTTCTGCGACAGGGTATACACCATATATTTT
>NA|TRBV10-1|TRBJ2-3|NA
CASSTGRHNPDMQYF
TGCGCCAGCAGTACGGGGCGGCATAACCCAGATATGCAGTATTTT
>NA|TRBV12-3/TRBV12-4|TRBJ2-2|NA
CASSSHQKNTWELFF
TGTGCCAGCAGTTCCCATCAGAAAAACACCTGGGAGCTGTTTTTT
>NA|TRBV11-3|TRBJ2-2|NA
CASSRDMGASGELFF
TGTGCCAGCAGTCGGGACATGGGAGCGTCCGGGGAACTGTTTTTT
>once|TRBV4-1|TRBJ2-1|NA
CASSQDATCNEQFF
TGTGCCAGCAGCCAAGACGCGACCTGCAATGAGCAGTTCTTC
>once|TRBV29-1|TRBJ2-1|TRBD2
CSAVEEGTSLISYNEQFF
TGCAGCGCGGTGGAGGAAGGGACTAGTCTTATCTCCTACAATGAGCAGTTCTTC
>NA|TRBV6-1|TRBJ2-7|NA
CAISEIGTAISYEQYF
TGTGCCATCAGTGAGATCGGGACCGCCATCTCCTACGAGCAGTACTTC
>many|TRBV6-5|TRBJ2-1|NA
CASSSLRGLSENEQFF
TGTGCCAGCAGTAGCCTCAGGGGCCTCTCAGAGAATGAGCAGTTCTTC